What follows are 19 T cell receptor beta chains derived from one specimen sequenced in a study of CD8 T cells in Susac syndrome (dated by TCRdb to about 2019). The library was made by the immunoSEQ multiplex PCR assay. RNA was extracted using the RNeasy kit, and about 0.45 to 1 ug of the RNA was reverse transcribed with random hexamers. TCRdb reran the public reads through fastp at Q25 and MiXCR, keeping productive beta chains. CDR3 protein sequences are deduplicated, and each keeps its most common genes and DNA. This sample has some 400,000 distinct CDR3 sequences in its table, and 75% to 90% of those were observed once. The top ten clonotypes cover roughly 0.1% of the sample. Sequenced material: CD8+ T cells from PBMCs. These receptors originate from a human donor with multiple sclerosis.

The V and J genes are TRBV18 and TRBJ2-5, with D possibly being TRBD1 or TRBD2 (6 bases each). CDR3 size: 16 residues. The germline V gene has CDR1 KGHSH and CDR2 LQKENI. V lost 3 bases to trimming and J lost 5 bases, with 19 bases between them. CDR3 loop: CASSPTWGAEEETQYF. In nucleotides, the CDR3 is TGTGCCAGCTCACCGACGTGGGGGGCCGAGGAGGAGACCCAGTACTTC.

A few counts support this clonotype. The chain links TRBV6-5 to TRBJ1-2, with D uncertain. Deletions cut 1 base from V and 0 bases from J, with 9 bases between. The CDR3 has 15 residues. Per germline, CDR1 MNHEY and CDR2 SVGAGI. The CDR3 nucleotides read TGTGCCAGCAGTTACTGGGAAGGGACTAACTATGGCTACACCTTC. It yields the protein CASSYWEGTNYGYTF.

This clonotype was picked up a small number of times. The gene calls are TRBV12-3 or TRBV12-4 and TRBJ2-7, with 7 nucleotides matching TRBD1. This CDR3 is 13 amino acids long. The V segment lost 3 bases and the J segment 3 bases; nucleotides outside the gene matches: 2. The CDR3 sequence: CASSLGQHYEQYF. CDR3 nucleotide sequence: TGTGCCAGCAGTTTGGGACAGCACTACGAGCAGTACTTC.

The chain joins TRBV2 to TRBJ1-5; D gene ambiguous. This CDR3 is 14 amino acids long. V lost 3 bases and J 2 bases, leaving 8 bases between the germline ends. In germline, CDR1 is SNHLY, CDR2 FYNNEI. The CDR3 DNA reads as TGTGCCAGCAGTGAGACATACGGCAATCAGCCCCAGCATTTT. Residues: CASSETYGNQPQHF. The full variable domain, rest sourced from reference TRBV2 and TRBJ1-5, is EPEVTQTPSHQVTQMGQEVILRCVPISNHLYFYWYRQILGQKVEFLVSFYNNEISEKSEIFDDQFSVERPDGSNFTLKIRSTKLEDSAMYFCASSETYGNQPQHFGDGTRLSIL.

V usage is TRBV4-2 and J usage is TRBJ2-7, with 11 nucleotides matching TRBD1. The CDR3 has 14 amino acids. V lost 5 bases and J lost 6; bases outside the gene matches: 6. Germline V gene lookup returns CDR1 LGHNA and CDR2 YNFKEQ. The CDR3: CASSEGQGVVEQYF. DNA for the CDR3: TGTGCCAGCAGCGAGGGACAGGGGGTTGTCGAGCAGTACTTC.

This CDR3 is CAWSEVPDGEAFF. The CDR3 coding sequence is TGTGCCTGGAGTGAGGTCCCGGACGGTGAAGCTTTCTTT. The chain has TRBV30 and TRBJ1-1, with D uncertain. The CDR3 sequence is 13 residues long. Germline loops: CDR1 GTSNPN, CDR2 SVGIG (reference sequence). Trimming removed 1 base at V and 7 bases at J, with 13 bases between.

This clonotype showed up just once. The V gene is TRBV4-1, the J gene TRBJ2-2, with 7 bases fitting TRBD2. The CDR3 is 16 amino acids. Trimming cost V 1 base and J 0 bases; bases outside gene matches: 2. Germline lookup yields CDR1 MGHRA and CDR2 YSYEKL. The CDR3 is CASSQGGLPNTGELFF. Here the CDR3 DNA reads TGCGCCAGCAGCCAAGGGGGACTACCGAACACCGGGGAGCTGTTTTTT.

The genes are TRBV30 and TRBJ2-3, with 8 bases identical to TRBD2. The germline gives CDR1 GTSNPN, CDR2 SVGIG (reference sequence). The CDR3 consists of 14 residues. Trimming at V came to 4 bases and at J to 4 bases, leaving 7 bases not matched to a gene. CDR3 protein: CAWTSTGGADTQYF. The CDR3 nucleotides read TGTGCCTGGACCTCAACCGGGGGGGCAGATACGCAGTATTTT.

V gene TRBV2 combines with J gene TRBJ2-1, with D perhaps TRBD1 or TRBD2 (5 bases each). Looked up from germline, CDR1 is SNHLY and CDR2 is FYNNEI. The CDR3 extends over 16 amino acids. Trimming took 1 base from V and 8 from J, leaving 18 bases between them. CDR3 loop: CASSEGRDRIWDEQFF. DNA of the CDR3: TGTGCCAGCAGTGAAGGCCGGGACCGGATATGGGATGAGCAGTTCTTC.

This chain uses TRBV27 with TRBJ2-7; unclear D gene. Germline CDR1 reads MNHEY; CDR2 reads SMNVEV (reference sequence). There are 13 residues in the CDR3. Trimming pared 3 bases from V and 6 bases from J, leaving 12 bases between. CDR3 DNA sequence: TGTGCCAGCAGTTTTGGCAGAATGGGCGAGCAGTACTTC. Its translation: CASSFGRMGEQYF.

This clonotype was recorded only once. The CDR3 DNA reads as TGTGCCAGCAGCCTACCGAGCGTAGGGCACACTGAAGCTTTCTTT. It encodes CASSLPSVGHTEAFF. The J gene is TRBJ1-1, the V gene TRBV3-1, with D uncertain. Trimming left V 4 bases short and J 3 bases short, with 15 bases between. Germline values: CDR1 LGHDT, CDR2 YNNKEL (reference sequence). The CDR3 covers 15 residues.

This chain uses TRBV5-5 with TRBJ2-6, with a weak D call TRBD1 (6 bases). Trimming left V 0 bases short and J 2 bases short, with 9 bases between. The CDR3 is made up of 16 amino acids. Germline V gene data show CDR1 as SGHKS and CDR2 as YYEKEE (reference sequence). CDR3 sequence (DNA): TGTGCCAGCAGCTTGGCCAGGGGAGCTGGGGCCAACGTCCTGACTTTC. It specifies CASSLARGAGANVLTF.

V and J are TRBV27 and TRBJ2-6, with D unclear. V lost 8 bases and J lost 3, with 8 bases in between. Germline V lookup: CDR1 MNHEY, CDR2 SMNVEV (reference sequence). The CDR3 contains 13 residues. The CDR3 coding sequence is TGTGCCAGCCTTGCATTTGGGGCCAACGTCCTGACTTTC. Protein sequence: CASLAFGANVLTF.

DNA of the CDR3: TGTGCCACCCGGGGACTAGCGGGAGAGGGGTACACAGATACGCAGTATTTT. Encoded protein: CATRGLAGEGYTDTQYF. The chain links TRBV19 to TRBJ2-3, with 14 bases identical to TRBD2. V trimming: 10 bases; J trimming: 2 bases; junction bases outside the gene matches: 11. Germline lookup yields CDR1 LNHDA and CDR2 SQIVND (reference sequence). This CDR3 contains 17 residues. The whole variable domain, filled in from reference TRBV19 and TRBJ2-3, reads DGGITQSPKYLFRKEGQNVTLSCEQNLNHDAMYWYRQDPGQGLRLIYYSQIVNDFQKGDIAEGYSVSREKKESFPLTVTSAQKNPTAFYLCATRGLAGEGYTDTQYFGPGTRLTVL.

V and J are TRBV7-8 and TRBJ1-1, with TRBD1 matching over 8 bases. The germline gives CDR1 SGHVS, CDR2 FQNEAQ. The CDR3 totals 15 residues. V was pared by 1 base and J by 3 bases, with 4 bases of the junction left unmatched. The CDR3 loop reads CASSLERQGYTEAFF. The CDR3, as DNA: TGTGCCAGCAGCTTAGAGCGACAGGGGTACACTGAAGCTTTCTTT.

This clonotype has a single count. This chain connects TRBV7-2 to TRBJ2-7; D uncertain. V was clipped by 5 bases and J by 5 bases, with 7 bases between them. CDR1 and CDR2 (germline): SGHTA, FQGNSA. The CDR3 has 11 amino acids. The CDR3 coding sequence is TGTGCCAGCAGCCTTTTTAACGAGCAGTACTTC. It translates to CASSLFNEQYF.

The chain recombines TRBV20-1 with TRBJ2-7, with TRBD1 identical over 9 bases. Looked up from germline, CDR1 is DFQATT and CDR2 is SNEGSKA (reference sequence). V shed 5 bases, J shed 2 bases, and the junction held 7 bases outside the gene matches. The CDR3 is 14 residues long. CDR3 nucleotide sequence: TGCAGTGCTCAGCCCTGGGACAGGGCCTACGAGCAGTACTTC. Its translation is CSAQPWDRAYEQYF.

The V gene is TRBV2, the J gene TRBJ2-7; 8 bases align to TRBD1. With 7 bases clipped from V and 0 bases from J, the junction kept 8 bases outside the gene matches. Germline-derived CDR1 and CDR2 are SNHLY and FYNNEI. This CDR3 is 15 amino acids long. As DNA, the CDR3 is TGTGCCAGCAACCAGGGGGCCTCACTCTCCTACGAGCAGTACTTC. The encoded protein is CASNQGASLSYEQYF.

The chain recombines TRBV2 with TRBJ2-1; 8 bases align to TRBD2. This CDR3 spans 15 amino acids. Trimming at V came to 3 bases and at J to 4 bases, leaving 5 bases not matched to a gene. Per the germline V gene, CDR1 is SNHLY and CDR2 is FYNNEI. The CDR3 DNA follows: TGTGCCAGCAGTGATAGAGCGGGGGCTTACAATGAGCAGTTCTTC. This translates into CASSDRAGAYNEQFF.